The clone carrying this T cell receptor (beta chain) showed up just a few times. The sample belongs to a study of shared clonotypes between healthy human individuals. Sequencing used immunoSEQ multiplex PCR; TCRdb keeps in-frame clones, though not all of them. Of fewer than 500,000 clones in the sample, 75% to 80% were seen once. The J segment lost 6 bases and the V segment lost 7 bases, leaving 5 bases of the junction unmatched. CDR3 length equals 12 residues. The germline V gene encodes CDR1 MNHNS and CDR2 SASEGT. The V and J genes are TRBV6-1 and TRBJ1-2; 7 bases match TRBD1. The sequence was obtained from a woman aged 40 to 55 in good health. Some clones in this sample may be carry-over from other donors' samples. The sample taken for sequencing was PBMCs. The CDR3 sequence is CASTDRADGYTF. The CDR3 bases are TGTGCCAGCACCGACAGGGCGGATGGCTACACCTTC.